The present TCR beta chain was sequenced within a study of T-cell memory formation after mild COVID-19. Deletions cut 2 bases from V and 1 base from J, with 14 bases between. The CDR3 runs to 15 residues. CDR1 is DFQATT and CDR2 is SNEGSKA in the germline V gene (reference sequence). TCRdb re-analysed the 5' RACE reads in MiXCR, keeping a single row per CDR3 protein. This sample has 300,000 to 400,000 distinct CDR3 sequences; approximately 27% occur once, and the top ten carry approximately 13%. The rearrangement uses TRBV20-1 and TRBJ2-5; D ambiguous. Sequenced sample: PBMCs or a T cell subset sorted from them (not recorded which). This TCR was recovered from an adult woman who had mild COVID-19 (a few samples of this study predate the infection). Cell type and time point are not known. The DNA for the CDR3 is TGCAGTGCTAGATCCCCGGCTACCTTCCAAGAGACCCAGTACTTC. Translation gives CSARSPATFQETQYF.